Below, 14 T cell receptor beta chains from the same sample are listed, as sequenced in a study of T cell changes during pregnancy in multiple sclerosis. Some clones are missing from TCRdb's copy, which holds only in-frame ones; the method was immunoSEQ multiplex PCR. The table has some 77,000 clones, approximately 90% seen once. This material consisted of CD4+ T cells from peripheral blood mononuclear cells, taken before pregnancy. These receptors were collected from a female donor with multiple sclerosis, enrolled in a pregnancy study.

This chain connects TRBV21-1 to TRBJ1-5; the table's D gene call, TRBD1, was not cross checked with the DNA. TRBV21-1 is tagged as a pseudogene. The CDR3 consists of 9 residues. This CDR3 reads CASSKPQHF. In nucleotides, the CDR3 is TGTGCCAGTTCAAAGCCCCAGCATTTT.

The J gene is TRBJ2-7, the V gene TRBV5-6; D call uncertain. V lost 0 bases and J lost 5, with 9 bases in between. CDR1 and CDR2 (germline): SGHDT, YYEEEE. The CDR3 is 13 residues long. CDR3 residues: CASSLVALHEQYF. CDR3 coding DNA: TGTGCCAGCAGCTTGGTGGCACTACACGAGCAGTACTTC.

The CDR3: CASTRTRTDTQYF. In nucleotides, the CDR3 is TGTGCCAGTACTCGTACCAGAACAGATACGCAGTATTTT. The chain has TRBV19 and TRBJ2-3; no definite D call. Trimming stripped 7 bases from V and 3 bases from J, with 11 bases between. The CDR3 contains 13 residues. Germline V CDR1 and CDR2: LNHDA, SQIVND (reference sequence).

This sequence joins TRBV29-1 and TRBJ1-1; 8 bases match TRBD1. V lost 8 bases to trimming and J lost 1 base; unmatched junction nucleotides: 18. CDR3 size: 17 residues. Germline lookup yields CDR1 SQVTM and CDR2 ANQGSEA. The CDR3 loop reads CSTGGRQGFNQNTEAFF. CDR3 DNA: TGCAGCACAGGGGGGAGGCAGGGGTTTAATCAGAACACTGAAGCTTTCTTT. The whole variable domain, filled in from reference TRBV29-1 and TRBJ1-1, reads SAVISQKPSRDICQRGTSLTIQCQVDSQVTMMFWYRQQPGQSLTLIATANQGSEATYESGFVIDKFPISRPNLTFSTLTVSNMSPEDSSIYLCSTGGRQGFNQNTEAFFGQGTRLTVV.

V and J are TRBV2 and TRBJ1-5; D possibly corresponds to TRBD1 (6 bases). V was cut by 6 bases and J by 3 bases, with 15 bases left in between. The CDR3 totals 15 residues. The germline V gene encodes CDR1 SNHLY and CDR2 FYNNEI. The CDR3 nucleotides read TGTGCCAGCAGATTTCAATGGGGGCCCAATCAGCCCCAGCATTTT. Amino acids: CASRFQWGPNQPQHF.

The V and J genes are TRBV7-3 and TRBJ2-6; no clear D. The CDR3 runs to 17 residues. Germline CDR1 and CDR2: SGHTA and FQGTGA. The V end was cut by 1 base, the J end by 0 bases, with 10 bases between. The CDR3 DNA reads TGTGCCAGCAGCTTAATGGCAGGCAACTCTGGGGCCAACGTCCTGACTTTC. This encodes CASSLMAGNSGANVLTF.

This chain joins TRBV7-2 and TRBJ2-1; 12 nucleotides line up with TRBD2. Germline lookup yields CDR1 SGHTA and CDR2 FQGNSA. The V and J ends lost 4 bases and 5 bases, in that order; junction bases with no gene match: 9. The CDR3 is made up of 17 amino acids. CDR3 sequence (DNA): TGTGCCAGCAGCTCTTTCGGACTAGCGGGGAACAACAATGAGCAGTTCTTC. Translated: CASSSFGLAGNNNEQFF.

This sequence joins TRBV27 and TRBJ1-5; no reliable D call. This CDR3 is built from 14 residues. With 5 bases removed from V and 9 bases from J, the gap between germline ends came to 17 bases. Germline lookup yields CDR1 MNHEY and CDR2 SMNVEV (reference sequence). The CDR3: CASSNRGRAGPQHF. In DNA, the CDR3 is TGTGCCAGCAGTAACCGGGGTCGAGCGGGGCCCCAGCATTTT.

CDR3 DNA sequence: TGTGCCAGCAGTGAAGTAGGACTAGCAGGAAACACCATATATTTT. Its translation: CASSEVGLAGNTIYF. The chain uses TRBV6-1 and TRBJ1-3; D is ambiguous. This CDR3 is 15 amino acids long. Trimming removed 1 base from V and 4 bases from J, with 11 bases in between. Germline V CDR1 and CDR2: MNHNS, SASEGT.

V and J are TRBV5-6 and TRBJ2-1; the D gene is possibly TRBD1 (6 bases). The CDR3 runs to 11 residues. CDR1 is SGHDT and CDR2 is YYEEEE in the germline V gene. The V gene lost 5 bases and the J gene lost 11 bases, with 11 bases spanning the gap. The CDR3 sequence: CASSLGGKQFF. The CDR3 DNA reads TGTGCCAGCAGTCTAGGGGGAAAGCAGTTCTTC.

This clone was detected a few times. The chain is built from TRBV27 and TRBJ1-6; D not resolved. CDR1 and CDR2 from the germline V gene are MNHEY and SMNVEV (reference sequence). V was shortened by 4 bases and J by 6 bases, with 13 bases between the two germline ends. CDR3 length equals 15 residues. The CDR3 bases are TGTGCCAGCAGTTGGAGAGGGCAGGTTAATTCACCCCTCCACTTT. Translation gives CASSWRGQVNSPLHF.

This chain connects TRBV7-2 to TRBJ1-1, with 7 bases identical to TRBD1. Per the germline V gene, CDR1 is SGHTA and CDR2 is FQGNSA. The CDR3 consists of 14 residues. V shed 1 base, J shed 7 bases, and the junction held 6 bases outside the gene matches. The CDR3 sequence is CASSLDRQGVEAFF. The CDR3 nucleotides are TGTGCCAGCAGCTTAGACCGACAGGGCGTTGAAGCTTTCTTT.

The chain couples TRBV9 to TRBJ1-1; TRBD1 might be the D (6 bases). V was cut by 3 bases and J by 5 bases, with 20 bases left in between. CDR3 length equals 16 residues. From germline, CDR1 is SGDLS and CDR2 YYNGEE. The CDR3: CASSARGALQGTEAFF. CDR3 DNA sequence: TGTGCCAGCAGCGCCCGGGGGGCCCTCCAAGGTACTGAAGCTTTCTTT.

This chain uses TRBV11-1 with TRBJ2-3, with TRBD1 matching over 9 bases. The V and J ends lost 3 bases and 11 bases, in that order; junction bases with no gene match: 6. This CDR3 is 13 amino acids long. Germline loops: CDR1 SGHAT, CDR2 FQDESV (reference sequence). CDR3 in amino acids: CASSFIWDREQYF. CDR3 DNA sequence: TGTGCCAGCAGCTTTATCTGGGACAGGGAGCAGTATTTT.